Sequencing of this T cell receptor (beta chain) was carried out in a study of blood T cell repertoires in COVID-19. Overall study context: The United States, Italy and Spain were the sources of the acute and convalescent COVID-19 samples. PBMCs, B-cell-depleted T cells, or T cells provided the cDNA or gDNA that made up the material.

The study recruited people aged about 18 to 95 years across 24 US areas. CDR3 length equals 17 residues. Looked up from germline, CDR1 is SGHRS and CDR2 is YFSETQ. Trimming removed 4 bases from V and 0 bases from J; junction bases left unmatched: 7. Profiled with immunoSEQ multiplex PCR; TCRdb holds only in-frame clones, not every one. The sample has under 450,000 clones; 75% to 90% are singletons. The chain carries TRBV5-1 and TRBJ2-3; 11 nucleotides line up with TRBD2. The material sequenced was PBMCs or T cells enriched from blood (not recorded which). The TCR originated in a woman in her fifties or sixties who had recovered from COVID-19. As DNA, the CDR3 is TGCGCCAGCAGCCCTGGGCCTAGCGGGAGGAGCACAGATACGCAGTATTTT. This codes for CASSPGPSGRSTDTQYF.